The text below deals with one T cell receptor (beta chain). The antigen it recognizes is unknown. Base quality data are lacking; no much larger clone is found one base away. The source of the sample is a study of blood T cells in healthy people across ages (dated by TCRdb to between 2014 and 2017). Study-level background: Template switching captured roughly one uniquely barcoded TCR beta cDNA molecule per two T cells in model experiments. Using deep sequencing normalized with unique cDNA molecular identifiers, the study measured how TCR beta repertoire diversity changes with age. The donors were split into four age groups: young (average 16 years), middle-aged (roughly 39), aged (about 56) and long-lived (under 85). To avoid experimental bias, donors of different ages were spread randomly across the sequencing lanes. For two donors (one aged 18 to 30 and one aged 80 or older), the study analyzed two additional independent replicas of 1 million unique cDNA reads from the same blood draw.

The study at large found these results: As age increased, observed TCR beta diversity per million T cells dropped in a roughly linear way, and a significant reduction was already evident by age about 40. The CMV infection status of donors was not known, potentially confounding age-related changes in expanded clonotypes. The percentage of naive T cells measured by flow cytometry correlated strongly with observed TCR beta diversity. Compared with the aged group, more naive CD4+ T cells, fewer expanded clones and increased TCR diversity were shown by the long-lived group, suggesting age selection. Conclusive comparison of naive and antigen-experienced compartments was prevented by the profiling of bulk unsorted PBMCs. Estimates of total diversity based on one million sequenced T cells were regarded as lower bounds and as underestimates.

There are 17 amino acids in the CDR3, from cysteine to phenylalanine inclusive. The sequence is cut down to CDR3 DNA, 51 bases in frame from base 1. CDR1 LGHNA and CDR2 YSLEER were looked up in the germline V gene. Clipping removes 3 bases from V and 7 bases from J, with 13 as the unmatched junction base count. The approximately 40 donors, aged 6 to 90 years, were systemically healthy Caucasian individuals from Russia. Approximately 9.3 milliliters of peripheral blood were drawn from each donor into EDTA-treated Vacutainer tubes. PBMCs were isolated by Ficoll-Paque density-gradient centrifugation, with at least 7 million obtained per sample. Total RNA was extracted from PBMCs with Trizol reagent, with at least 5.5 micrograms obtained per sample. For every donor, flow cytometry on a PBMC aliquot measured the percentage of naive CD45RAhigh/CD27high T cells. The library was built by means of 5' RACE. Reads for this sample came from an Illumina HiSeq 2500. A second 7 to 11 cycle PCR used a sample-barcoded 5' primer and a J-beta primer mix. A unique molecular identifier was introduced onto each TCR beta cDNA molecule by a template-switch 5' adaptor carrying 12 random nucleotides. Each sample yielded at least 3 million CDR3-containing paired-end reads. First-strand cDNA was synthesized from all RNA with the Mint cDNA synthesis kit, primed by a TRBC-specific oligonucleotide. After uracil-DNA glycosylase treatment, a first 18-cycle PCR used universal primers M1SS and BC2_uni_R on all cDNA. Processing in the source paper ran as follows. Normalization of each sample was performed by random selection of 1 million high-quality reads, each carrying a distinct molecular identifier. Reads sharing molecular identifiers were discarded rather than binned into consensus sequences. MiTCR, with a Q25 quality threshold and the strictest error-elimination algorithm, was used for CDR3 identification, clonotype clustering and error correction. A nonparametric unseen species model with Euler transformation was used to estimate a lower bound on total TCR beta diversity. In TCRdb, the public reads were trimmed at Q25 with fastp and aligned with MiXCR, with productive beta chains retained. Rows matching on CDR3 protein sequence are summarized as one entry with the most common DNA and genes. For this entry, the V and J calls and clone size follow TCRdb and not the study's own pipeline. Across this sample there are some 1,500,000 distinct CDR3 sequences, with about 42% seen only once. Together, the top ten hold approximately 4% of the sample.

Sequenced material: blood. The receptor's source is a woman aged 18 to 35 in good health. The chain employs TRBV4-3 and TRBJ1-4; TRBD1 agrees with 8 junctional bases. The DNA sequence follows: TGCGCCAGCAGCCAGAAGTTACCTGGGACAGGAGTTGAAAAACTGTTTTTT. Translated, it reads CASSQKLPGTGVEKLFF.